The clone carrying this T cell receptor beta chain was observed a few times. As yet, its antigen is unknown. This CDR3 contains 17 residues. After removal of 5 bases from V and 3 bases from J, the junction contained 9 bases not matched to a gene. Germline-derived CDR1 and CDR2 are SEHNR and FQNEAQ (reference sequence). These data belong to a study of T cell repertoires in cytomegalovirus infection. MiXCR was run by TCRdb on the reads, yielding one entry per CDR3 protein. The table includes about 250,000 distinct CDR3 sequences, more than 15% detected once. Overall study results and limits: CMV-specific TCR beta clonotypes restricted by HLA-C dominated the ex vivo response. CMV carriers with the relevant HLA were identified by cumulative public TCR beta family frequency.

This receptor was taken from a human donor in good health (CMV status not recorded). Some clones in this sample may be carry-over from other donors' samples. Sequenced input: CD8+ T cells from PBMCs. The gene calls are TRBV7-9 and TRBJ1-5; 11 bases are shared with TRBD1. Here the CDR3 reads CASSPGGTGGPNQPQHF. Here the CDR3 DNA reads TGTGCCAGCAGCCCGGGCGGGACAGGGGGGCCCAATCAGCCCCAGCATTTT. Together with reference TRBV7-9 and TRBJ1-5, the CDR3 gives the full variable domain: DTGVSQNPRHKITKRGQNVTFRCDPISEHNRLYWYRQTLGQGPEFLTYFQNEAQLEKSRLLSDRFSAERPKGSFSTLEIQRTEQGDSAMYLCASSPGGTGGPNQPQHFGDGTRLSIL.